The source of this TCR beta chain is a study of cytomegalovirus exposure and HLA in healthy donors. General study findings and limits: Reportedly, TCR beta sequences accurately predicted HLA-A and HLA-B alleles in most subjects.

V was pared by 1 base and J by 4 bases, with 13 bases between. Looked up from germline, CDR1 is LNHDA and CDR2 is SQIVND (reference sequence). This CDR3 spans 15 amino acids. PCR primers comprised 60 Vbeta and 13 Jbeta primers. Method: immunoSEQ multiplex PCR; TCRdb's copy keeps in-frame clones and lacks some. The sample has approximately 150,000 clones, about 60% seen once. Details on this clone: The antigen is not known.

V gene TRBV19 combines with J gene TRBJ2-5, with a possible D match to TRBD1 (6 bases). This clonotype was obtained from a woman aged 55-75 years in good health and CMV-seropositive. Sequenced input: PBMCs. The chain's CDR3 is CASSIGTGKGETQYF. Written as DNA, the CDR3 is TGTGCCAGTAGTATAGGTACAGGGAAAGGAGAGACCCAGTACTTC. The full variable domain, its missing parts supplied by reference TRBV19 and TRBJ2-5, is DGGITQSPKYLFRKEGQNVTLSCEQNLNHDAMYWYRQDPGQGLRLIYYSQIVNDFQKGDIAEGYSVSREKKESFPLTVTSAQKNPTAFYLCASSIGTGKGETQYFGPGTRLLVL.